The entry below gives a single TCR beta chain sequence along with its context. V was pared by 4 bases and J by 2 bases, with 12 bases between. Germline-derived CDR1 and CDR2 are LGHNA and YNFKEQ. The CDR3 has 16 residues. This sample is part of a study of cytomegalovirus exposure and HLA in healthy donors. PCR used 60 Vbeta primers and 13 Jbeta primers. Measured with immunoSEQ multiplex PCR; TCRdb has only the in-frame clones, and not every one. The repertoire consists of about 280,000 clones, with roughly 90% occurring once and the leading ten covering 2% to 3%. The sequencing sample was made of PBMCs. The clonotype comes from a woman under 30 in good health and CMV-seronegative. The chain is built from TRBV4-2 and TRBJ2-6, with D possibly being TRBD2 (6 bases). CDR3 bases: TGTGCCAGCAGCCCGGGGGTGGGGACTGGGGCCAACGTCCTGACTTTC. It specifies CASSPGVGTGANVLTF.